This record looks at one T cell receptor beta chain sequence and its context. Antigen unknown. TCRdb re-derived calls from the 5' RACE reads in MiXCR, one entry per CDR3 protein. Of some 75,000 distinct CDR3 sequences in the sample, roughly 13% are singletons; the top ten hold 1.4%. This sample was included in a study of early T cells in non-severe SARS-CoV-2 infection. Whole-study results and caveats: Matching with VDJdb favored anti-spike CD8 responses (missing private and CD4 specificities).

This receptor was identified in an adult who was a healthcare worker with PCR-confirmed SARS-CoV-2 infection or an uninfected control (not recorded which). The sequenced sample consisted of whole blood.

For the CDR3, the DNA is TGCGCCAGCAAGGAGAGGAGGCAAGAGACCCAGTACTTC. Protein sequence: CASKERRQETQYF. The V and J genes are TRBV4-1 and TRBJ2-5; possibly TRBD2 for D (5 bases). CDR3 length: 13 residues. CDR1 and CDR2 from the germline V gene are MGHRA and YSYEKL. The ends were cut back, 7 bases at V and 2 bases at J, with 11 bases in the middle.